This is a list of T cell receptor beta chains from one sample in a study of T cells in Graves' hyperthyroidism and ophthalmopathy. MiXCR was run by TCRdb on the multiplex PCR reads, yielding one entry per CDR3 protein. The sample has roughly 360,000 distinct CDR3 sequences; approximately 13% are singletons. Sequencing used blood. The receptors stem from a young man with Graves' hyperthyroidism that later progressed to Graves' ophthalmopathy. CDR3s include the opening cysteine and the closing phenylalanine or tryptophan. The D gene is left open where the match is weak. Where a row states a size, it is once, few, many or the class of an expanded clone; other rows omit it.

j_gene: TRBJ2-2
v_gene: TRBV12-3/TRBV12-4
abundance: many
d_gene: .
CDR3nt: TGTGCCAGCAGTTTAGGTGGGACGCTTGGGGAGCTGTTTTTT
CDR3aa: CASSLGGTLGELFF

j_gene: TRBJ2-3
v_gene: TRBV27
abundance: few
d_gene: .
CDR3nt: TGTGCCAGCAGTTTATCGGAGGCAACAGATACGCAGTATTTT
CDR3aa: CASSLSEATDTQYF

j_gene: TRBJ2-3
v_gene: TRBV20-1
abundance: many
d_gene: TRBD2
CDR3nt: TGCAGTGGTAGCGGGGGGGCCGCAGATACGCAGTATTTT
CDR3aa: CSGSGGAADTQYF

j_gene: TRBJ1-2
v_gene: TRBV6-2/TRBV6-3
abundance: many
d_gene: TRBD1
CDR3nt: TGTGCCAGCACCCGATTTCCGACAGGGACCTATGGCTACACCTTC
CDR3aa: CASTRFPTGTYGYTF

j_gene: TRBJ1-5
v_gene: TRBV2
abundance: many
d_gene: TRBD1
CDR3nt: TGTGCCAGCAGTGCCCGGGACAGAAGCAATCAGCCCCAGCATTTT
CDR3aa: CASSARDRSNQPQHF

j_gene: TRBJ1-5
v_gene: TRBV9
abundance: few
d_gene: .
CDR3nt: TGTGCCAGCAGCGTAGGGGGAGGAGGGCCCCAGCATTTT
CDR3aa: CASSVGGGGPQHF

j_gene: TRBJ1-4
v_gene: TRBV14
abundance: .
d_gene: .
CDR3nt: TGTGCCAGCAGCCAAGTCCGTGGGGTTGGCGAAAAACTGTTTTTT
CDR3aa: CASSQVRGVGEKLFF

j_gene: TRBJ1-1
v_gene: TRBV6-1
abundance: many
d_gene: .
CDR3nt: TGTGCCAGCAGTTCCCCCTCGAACACTGAAGCTTTCTTT
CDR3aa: CASSSPSNTEAFF

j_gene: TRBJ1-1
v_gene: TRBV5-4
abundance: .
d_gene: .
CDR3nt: TGTGCCAGCAGCCGTGGGGTAACAGGGACCACTGAAGCTTTCTTT
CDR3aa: CASSRGVTGTTEAFF

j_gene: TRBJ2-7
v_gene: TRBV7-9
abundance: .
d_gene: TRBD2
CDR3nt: TGTGCCAGCAGCGCTCGACTAGCGGGGGGGCCCTACGAGCAGTACTTC
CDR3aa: CASSARLAGGPYEQYF

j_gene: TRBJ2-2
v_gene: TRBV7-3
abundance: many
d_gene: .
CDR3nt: TGTGCCAGCAGCTTCCTTAACACCGGGGAGCTGTTTTTT
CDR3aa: CASSFLNTGELFF

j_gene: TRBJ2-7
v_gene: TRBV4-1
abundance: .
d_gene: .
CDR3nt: TGCGCCAGCAGCCAAGCTCCCCACTACGAGCAGTACTTC
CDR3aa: CASSQAPHYEQYF

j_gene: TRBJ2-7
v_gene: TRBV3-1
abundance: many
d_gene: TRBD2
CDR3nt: TGTGCCAGCAGCCAAATTACTAGCGGGGCCTACGAGCAGTACTTC
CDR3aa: CASSQITSGAYEQYF

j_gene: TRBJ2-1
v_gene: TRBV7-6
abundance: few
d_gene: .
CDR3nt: TGTGCCAGCAGCGGGTATTACAATGAGCAGTTCTTC
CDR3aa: CASSGYYNEQFF

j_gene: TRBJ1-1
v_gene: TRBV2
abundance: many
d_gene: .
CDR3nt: TGTGCCAGCGCAGGGACACCCCTGGGAGCTTTCTTT
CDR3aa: CASAGTPLGAFF

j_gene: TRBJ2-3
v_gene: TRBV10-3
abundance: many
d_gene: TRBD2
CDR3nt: TGTGCCATCAGTGAGTCGACGCGGGGGGCAACGAGCACAGATACGCAGTATTTT
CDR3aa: CAISESTRGATSTDTQYF

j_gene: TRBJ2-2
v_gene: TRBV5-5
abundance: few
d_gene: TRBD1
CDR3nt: TGCGCCAGCAGCTTGGCTAGGGGACAGATGGTGTTTTTT
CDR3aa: CASSLARGQMVFF

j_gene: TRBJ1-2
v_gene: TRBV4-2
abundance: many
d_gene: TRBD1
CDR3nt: TGTGCCAGCAGCCAATTGGCAGGGGGCATCGTGGGCTACACCTTC
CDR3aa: CASSQLAGGIVGYTF

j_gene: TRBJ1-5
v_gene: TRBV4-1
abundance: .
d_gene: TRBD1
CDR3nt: TGCGCCAGCAGCCAAATACAGGGGAGTAATCAGCCCCAGCATTTT
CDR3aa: CASSQIQGSNQPQHF

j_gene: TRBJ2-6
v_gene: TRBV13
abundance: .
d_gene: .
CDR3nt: TGTGCCAGCAGCATAACCTGGGCCAACGTCCTGACTTTC
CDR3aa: CASSITWANVLTF

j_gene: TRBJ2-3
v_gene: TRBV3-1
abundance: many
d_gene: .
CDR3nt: TGTGCCAGCAGCCAAGATGGGGGCACAGATACGCAGTATTTT
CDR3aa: CASSQDGGTDTQYF

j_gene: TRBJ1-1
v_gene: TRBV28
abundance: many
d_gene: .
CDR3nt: TGTGCCAGCAGTAGCCAAGGATTGAACACTGAAGCTTTCTTT
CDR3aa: CASSSQGLNTEAFF

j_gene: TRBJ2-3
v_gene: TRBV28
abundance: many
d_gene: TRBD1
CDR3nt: TGTGCCAGCAGTTTAACGCCGGGACAGGGTACAGATACGCAGTATTTT
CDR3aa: CASSLTPGQGTDTQYF

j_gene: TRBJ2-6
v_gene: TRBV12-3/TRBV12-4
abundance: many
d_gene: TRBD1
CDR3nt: TGTGCCAGCAGTCCTAGGGACAGGAGCTACTCTGGGGCCAACGTCCTGACTTTC
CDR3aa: CASSPRDRSYSGANVLTF

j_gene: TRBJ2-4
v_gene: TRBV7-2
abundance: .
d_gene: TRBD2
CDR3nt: TGTGCCAGCAGCCCCACGGCGGGGGGGCTCTTGGGGGCCAAAAACATTCAGTACTTC
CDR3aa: CASSPTAGGLLGAKNIQYF

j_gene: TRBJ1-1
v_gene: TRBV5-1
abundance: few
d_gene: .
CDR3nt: TGCGCCAGCAGCTTGAGCAGTGACTACACTGAAGCTTTCTTT
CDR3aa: CASSLSSDYTEAFF

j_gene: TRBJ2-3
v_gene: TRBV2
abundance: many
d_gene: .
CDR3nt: TGTGCCAGCAGTGTGGGGGCGCGAGGCACAGATACGCAGTATTTT
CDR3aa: CASSVGARGTDTQYF

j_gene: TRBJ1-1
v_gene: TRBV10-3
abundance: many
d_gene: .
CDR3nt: TGTGCCATCAGTAAGACCTCAGAGGACACTGAAGCTTTCTTT
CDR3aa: CAISKTSEDTEAFF

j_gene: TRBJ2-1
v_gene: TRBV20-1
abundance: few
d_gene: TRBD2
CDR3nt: TGCAGTGCTAGACCTAGCGGGGACAATGAGCAGTTCTTC
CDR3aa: CSARPSGDNEQFF

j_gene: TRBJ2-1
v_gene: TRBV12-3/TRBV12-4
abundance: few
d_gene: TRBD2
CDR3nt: TGTGCCAGCAGTCCAAACGGGGGGGTACCCTACAATGAGCAGTTCTTC
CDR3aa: CASSPNGGVPYNEQFF

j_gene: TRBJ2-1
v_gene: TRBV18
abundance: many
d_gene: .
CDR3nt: TGTGCCAGCTCACCACAGGCGACTAGGGTTGCGAATGAGCAGTTCTTC
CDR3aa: CASSPQATRVANEQFF

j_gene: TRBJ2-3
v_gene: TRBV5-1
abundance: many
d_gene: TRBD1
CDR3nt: TGCGCCAGCAGCTTGGGGACAGGGGTTATAGATACGCAGTATTTT
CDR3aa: CASSLGTGVIDTQYF

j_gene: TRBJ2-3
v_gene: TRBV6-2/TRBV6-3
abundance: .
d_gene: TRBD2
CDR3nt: TGTGCCAGCAAGTTGACTAGCGGGGTATCTCTAGGAGATACGCAGTATTTT
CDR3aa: CASKLTSGVSLGDTQYF

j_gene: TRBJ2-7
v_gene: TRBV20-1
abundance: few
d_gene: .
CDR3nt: TGCAGTGCTAGGATCAAGGTTTACCGCGGATACGAGCAGTACTTC
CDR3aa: CSARIKVYRGYEQYF

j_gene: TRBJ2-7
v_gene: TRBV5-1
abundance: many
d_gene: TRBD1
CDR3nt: TGCGCCAGCAGCTTTGGGCCCGGGACAGGGCCCTCCTACGAGCAGTACTTC
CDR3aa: CASSFGPGTGPSYEQYF

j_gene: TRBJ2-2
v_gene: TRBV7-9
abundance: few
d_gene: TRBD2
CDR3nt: TGTGCCAGCAGCTCACCGGGACTAGCGGGGATTTTGGCTGACACCGGGGAGCTGTTTTTT
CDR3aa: CASSSPGLAGILADTGELFF

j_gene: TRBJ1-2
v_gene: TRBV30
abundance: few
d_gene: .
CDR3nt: TGTGCCTGGAGTTACGGAGACCACTATGGCTACACCTTC
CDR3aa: CAWSYGDHYGYTF

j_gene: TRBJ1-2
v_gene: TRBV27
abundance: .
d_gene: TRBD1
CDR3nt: TGTGCCAGCAGTCCGGGGAGGACAGGACGTAACTATGGCTACACCTTC
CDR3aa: CASSPGRTGRNYGYTF

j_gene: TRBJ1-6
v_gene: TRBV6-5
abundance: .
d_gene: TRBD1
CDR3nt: TGTGCCAGCAGTTACTCCCAGGACAGGGGGAATTCACCCCTCCACTTT
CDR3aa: CASSYSQDRGNSPLHF

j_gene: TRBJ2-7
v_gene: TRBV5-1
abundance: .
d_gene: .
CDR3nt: TGCGCCAGCAGCTGGGGGACATCGAGCTCCTACGAGCAGTACTTC
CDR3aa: CASSWGTSSSYEQYF

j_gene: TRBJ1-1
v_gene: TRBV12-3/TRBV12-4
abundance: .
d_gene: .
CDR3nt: TGTGCCAGCAGTTTTAGTCTGAGAAACACTGAAGCTTTCTTT
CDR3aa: CASSFSLRNTEAFF

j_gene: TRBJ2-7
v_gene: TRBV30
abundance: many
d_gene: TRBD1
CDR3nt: TGTGCCTGGAGTTCGGGGACAGGGAAATACGAGCAGTACTTC
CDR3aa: CAWSSGTGKYEQYF

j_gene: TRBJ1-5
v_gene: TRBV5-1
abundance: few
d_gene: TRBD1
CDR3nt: TGCGCCAGCAGCTTGGGGACAGGGGATCTTTGGCAGCCCCAGCATTTT
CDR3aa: CASSLGTGDLWQPQHF

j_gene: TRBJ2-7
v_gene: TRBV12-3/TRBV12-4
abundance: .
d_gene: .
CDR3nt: TGTGCCAGCAGTTTTTATGGCGGGGAACCCTACGAGCAGTACTTC
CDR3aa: CASSFYGGEPYEQYF

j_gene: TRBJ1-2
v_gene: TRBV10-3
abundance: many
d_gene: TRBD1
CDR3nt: TGTGCCATCAGTGAGTCGGCAGGACAGGTCTATGGCTACACCTTC
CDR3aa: CAISESAGQVYGYTF

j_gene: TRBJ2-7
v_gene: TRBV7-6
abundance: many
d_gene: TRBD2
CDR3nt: TGTGCCAGCAGCTTAGAGGGAGCGGGGTCCTACGAGCAGTACTTC
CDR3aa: CASSLEGAGSYEQYF

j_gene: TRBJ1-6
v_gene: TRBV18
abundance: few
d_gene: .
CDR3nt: TGTGCCAGCTCACCACGGGCAGGGGAGTCACCCCTCCACTTT
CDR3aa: CASSPRAGESPLHF

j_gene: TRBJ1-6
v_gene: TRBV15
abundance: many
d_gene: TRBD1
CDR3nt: TGTGCCACCAGCAAAGGACAGGCTAGCTCCTATAATTCACCCCTCCACTTT
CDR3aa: CATSKGQASSYNSPLHF

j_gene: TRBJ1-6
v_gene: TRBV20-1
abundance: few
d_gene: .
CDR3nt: TGCAGTGCTAGTCTGAGTCTGGGGTCACCCCTCCACTTT
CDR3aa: CSASLSLGSPLHF

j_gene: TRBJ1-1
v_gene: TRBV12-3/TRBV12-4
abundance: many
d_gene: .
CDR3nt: TGTGCCAGCAGTTTAGCGCAGGGAGACACTGAAGCTTTCTTT
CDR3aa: CASSLAQGDTEAFF

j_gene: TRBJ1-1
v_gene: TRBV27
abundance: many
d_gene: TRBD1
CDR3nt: TGTGCCAGCAGAGATGACAGGGGATCGAAGGCTTTCTTT
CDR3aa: CASRDDRGSKAFF

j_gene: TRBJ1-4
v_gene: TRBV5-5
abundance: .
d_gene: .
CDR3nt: TGTGCCAGCAGCTTGGTGGACAAGCGAGGGGAAAAACTGTTTTTT
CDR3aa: CASSLVDKRGEKLFF

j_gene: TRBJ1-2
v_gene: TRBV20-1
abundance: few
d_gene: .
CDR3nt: TGCAGCGTTGGGGTACAGACCTATGGCTACACCTTC
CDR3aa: CSVGVQTYGYTF

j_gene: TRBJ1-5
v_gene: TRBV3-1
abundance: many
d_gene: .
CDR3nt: TGTGCCAGCAGCCAAGGTTACATTTTGAGCAGGGAGGATCAGCCCCAGCATTTT
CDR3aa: CASSQGYILSREDQPQHF